This TCR beta chain originates from a study of blood T cell repertoires in COVID-19. Across the study: From T cells, B-cell-depleted T cells, or PBMCs came the material, which was cDNA or gDNA.

Living in about two dozen US areas, the participants were between roughly 18 and 90 years of age. CDR3 length: 11 amino acids. Germline V gene data show CDR1 as MGHDK and CDR2 as SYGVNS. V lost 6 bases and J 7 bases, leaving 7 bases between the germline ends. Original handling: Scientists estimated how many nucleated cells there were by amplifying reference gene primers. TCRdb keeps only in-frame clones here, not all; method: immunoSEQ multiplex PCR. The V and J calls and clone size are taken from that table; D and trimming were inferred from the DNA. The repertoire consists of about 220,000 clones, with about 91% occurring once and the leading ten covering roughly 14%.

The chain links TRBV25-1 to TRBJ2-1; perhaps TRBD2 as D (5 bases). Sequenced input: PBMCs or T cells enriched from blood (not recorded which). The sequence was obtained from a woman aged 45-59 years with acute COVID-19. CDR3 sequence (DNA): TGTGCCAGCAGGAGGACTAATGAGCAGTTCTTC. Protein: CASRRTNEQFF.